A selection of T cell receptor beta chains follows, all from one sample in a study of cytomegalovirus exposure and HLA in healthy donors. Using immunoSEQ multiplex PCR, the repertoire was profiled, and TCRdb retains in-frame clones only, with some absent. In the table there are more than 85,000 clones, roughly 63% of which are singletons. The sequencing input was PBMCs. The receptors were gathered from a woman in her sixties or seventies in good health and CMV-seropositive. Both conserved end residues are part of each CDR3. The order of the fields is D gene, clone size, J gene, V gene, CDR3 protein, CDR3 DNA. D genes are given only for firm matches. The size entry is marked missing in some rows and otherwise reads once, few, many or a size class.

-	-	TRBJ1-2	TRBV6-6	CASSSPRGAHYGYTF	TGTGCCAGCAGTTCTCCCCGGGGGGCCCACTATGGCTACACCTTC
-	-	TRBJ1-4	TRBV18	CASSSVGGRNEKLFF	TGTGCCAGCTCATCCGTTGGAGGACGTAATGAAAAACTGTTTTTT
-	few	TRBJ1-2	TRBV7-2	CASRGGGSNYGYTF	TGTGCCAGCCGTGGTGGGGGGTCTAACTATGGCTACACCTTC
-	-	TRBJ1-1	TRBV14	CASSQGLASTEAFF	TGTGCCAGCAGTCAAGGTCTAGCGAGCACTGAAGCTTTCTTT
-	-	TRBJ1-2	TRBV5-1	CASSLEGLRGYTF	TGCGCCAGCAGCTTGGAGGGTTTGAGGGGGTACACCTTC
TRBD2	-	TRBJ2-3	TRBV4-1	CASSQDQGGGARIDTQYF	TGCGCCAGCAGCCAAGATCAAGGCGGGGGGGCCCGCATAGATACGCAGTATTTT
TRBD1	-	TRBJ2-7	TRBV19	CASRDRGSYEQYF	TGTGCCAGTCGCGACAGGGGGTCCTACGAGCAGTACTTC
-	-	TRBJ1-1	TRBV9	CASSVGGMNTEAFF	TGTGCCAGCAGCGTAGGGGGCATGAACACTGAAGCTTTCTTT
-	few	TRBJ2-3	TRBV29-1	CSVGGGLGDTQYF	TGCAGCGTTGGGGGGGGGCTGGGGGATACGCAGTATTTT
-	-	TRBJ2-7	TRBV7-2	CASSFRTNSYEQYF	TGTGCCAGCAGCTTCCGGACTAACTCCTACGAGCAGTACTTC
TRBD2	-	TRBJ2-7	TRBV11-2	CASRGTPGLAVSEQYF	TGTGCCAGCAGGGGAACACCGGGACTAGCGGTCTCTGAGCAGTACTTC
TRBD1	-	TRBJ1-4	TRBV6-6	CASSRTGGDEKLFF	TGTGCCAGCAGTCGGACAGGGGGAGATGAAAAACTGTTTTTT
-	few	TRBJ2-3	TRBV12-5	CASGPMGGPTDTQYF	TGTGCTAGTGGGCCTATGGGGGGACCCACGGATACGCAGTATTTT
-	-	TRBJ1-2	TRBV30	CAWSVREVAFF	TGTGCCTGGAGTGTACGGGAAGTTGCGTTCTTC
-	-	TRBJ2-3	TRBV5-6	CASSSYQGLEGTDTQYF	TGTGCCAGCAGCTCATATCAGGGGCTAGAAGGCACAGATACGCAGTATTTT
-	-	TRBJ1-1	TRBV6-5	CASSSRGQSMNTEAFF	TGTGCCAGCAGTTCCCGAGGACAGAGCATGAACACTGAAGCTTTCTTT
TRBD1	few	TRBJ1-5	TRBV19	CASRTGVNSNQPQHF	TGTGCCAGTCGGACAGGGGTTAATAGCAATCAGCCCCAGCATTTT
TRBD1	-	TRBJ1-1	TRBV30	CAWSVGTGKTEAFF	TGTGCCTGGAGTGTGGGGACAGGGAAAACTGAAGCTTTCTTT
-	-	TRBJ1-2	TRBV10-3	CAISEGIGEGFYGYTF	TGTGCCATCAGTGAGGGTATCGGGGAGGGCTTTTATGGCTACACCTTC
-	-	TRBJ2-7	TRBV7-2	CASSPPSSYEQYF	TGTGCCAGCAGCCCCCCGAGCTCCTACGAGCAGTACTTC
-	-	TRBJ2-1	TRBV2	CASSVEQDSYNEQFF	TGTGCCAGCAGTGTTGAGCAGGACTCCTACAATGAGCAGTTCTTC
-	-	TRBJ1-5	TRBV19	CASSYRVSSNQPQHF	TGTGCCAGTAGCTACAGGGTGAGTTCCAATCAGCCCCAGCATTTT